This entry is about one T cell receptor beta chain. Researchers ran the PCR with 60 Vbeta and 13 Jbeta primers. In the source study's methods: Later, roughly 80 million unique TCR beta chains were counted in an analysis, and approximately 10 million of them were shared. TCRdb's table, derived via immunoSEQ multiplex PCR, lists solely in-frame clones and lacks some. V and J calls and clone size follow that table, whereas D and trimming were derived from the DNA. The repertoire holds about 130,000 clones, with 75% to 80% as singletons. Germline V gene sequence: CDR1 WSHSY, CDR2 SAAADI. The CDR3 contains 13 residues. Trimming shortened V by 4 bases and J by 2 bases, and 9 bases separated the two germline ends. The data were taken from a study of cytomegalovirus exposure and HLA in healthy donors.

Material: PBMCs. This receptor was identified in a man younger than 45 in good health and CMV-seronegative. The V gene is TRBV10-2, the J gene TRBJ2-7; no clear D. The CDR3 coding sequence is TGCGCCAGCAGTGGAACTAACACCTACGAGCAGTACTTC. Encoded protein: CASSGTNTYEQYF.